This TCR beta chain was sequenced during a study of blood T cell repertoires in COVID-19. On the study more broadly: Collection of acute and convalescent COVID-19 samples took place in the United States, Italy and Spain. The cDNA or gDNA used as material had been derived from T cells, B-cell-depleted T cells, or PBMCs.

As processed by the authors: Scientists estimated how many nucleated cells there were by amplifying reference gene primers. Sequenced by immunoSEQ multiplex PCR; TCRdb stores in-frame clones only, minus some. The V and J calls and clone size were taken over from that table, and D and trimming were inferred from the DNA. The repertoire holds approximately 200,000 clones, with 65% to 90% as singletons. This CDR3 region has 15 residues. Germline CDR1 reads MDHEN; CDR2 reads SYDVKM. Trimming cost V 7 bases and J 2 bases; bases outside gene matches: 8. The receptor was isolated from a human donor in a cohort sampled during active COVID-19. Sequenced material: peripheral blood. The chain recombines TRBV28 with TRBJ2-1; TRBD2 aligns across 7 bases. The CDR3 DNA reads TGTGCCAGCAATTTGGGGGGGGAACCCTACAATGAGCAGTTCTTC. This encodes CASNLGGEPYNEQFF. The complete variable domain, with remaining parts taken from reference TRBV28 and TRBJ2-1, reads DVKVTQSSRYLVKRTGEKVFLECVQDMDHENMFWYRQDPGLGLRLIYFSYDVKMKEKGDIPEGYSVSREKKERFSLILESASTNQTSMYLCASNLGGEPYNEQFFGPGTRLTVL.